This TCR beta chain was observed in a study of OX40 agonist ivuxolimab in advanced cancers. This CDR3 contains 15 residues. Trimming cost V 4 bases and J 0 bases, with 11 bases left between them. Germline V gene lookup returns CDR1 SGHTA and CDR2 FQGNSA. Generated by immunoSEQ multiplex PCR, the TCRdb table keeps only in-frame clones and is missing some. The sample has some 70,000 clones; 75% to 85% are singletons. Patients had blood sampled at baseline and again on cycle 4 day 1 and cycle 7 day 1. Sequencing used CD4+ or CD8+ T cells sorted from blood, obtained in a trial of the OX40 agonist ivuxolimab. The gene calls are TRBV7-2 and TRBJ2-3; D is undetermined. The clonotype originates from an adult with an advanced solid tumor such as melanoma, head and neck, liver or kidney cancer. CDR3 nucleotides: TGTGCCAGCAGCTGGGATGGGTCTAGCACAGATACGCAGTATTTT. This codes for CASSWDGSSTDTQYF.